These T cell receptor beta chains were read from a single sample in a study of blood T cell repertoires in COVID-19. Clones were read by immunoSEQ multiplex PCR, and TCRdb kept only the in-frame ones, dropping some. The data show fewer than 350,000 clones, 88% seen once. Sequenced material: PBMCs or T cells enriched from blood (not recorded which). The receptors stem from a woman younger than 45 who had been exposed to COVID-19. CDR3s include the opening cysteine and the closing phenylalanine or tryptophan. A D gene is named only where the DNA matches it firmly. For some rows the clone size is stated as once, few or many, or as a class when expanded; others skip it.

d_call cdr3_length clone_size j_call v_call cdr3_nt cdr3_aa
NA 15 NA TRBJ2-3 TRBV10-1 TGCGCCAGCAGTGCGGCGGGAGAGGGGGGAGAGAGGCAGTATTTT CASSAAGEGGERQYF
NA 13 few TRBJ1-4 TRBV7-6 TGTGCCAGCAGCTTAAGAGGTGACGAAAAACTGTTTTTT CASSLRGDEKLFF
TRBD2 20 once TRBJ2-2 TRBV27 TGTGCCAGCAGTTTGCACCACGGGCGAGGGAGCGGGAGGTCAACCGGGGAGCTGTTTTTT CASSLHHGRGSGRSTGELFF
NA 15 NA TRBJ1-1 TRBV28 TGTGCCAGCAGTTTGAGAGGGAACTTAGGACCTGAAGCTTTCTTT CASSLRGNLGPEAFF
NA 14 NA TRBJ1-1 TRBV30 TGTGCCCGCTCCTTTGGGCCTTTGAACACTGAAGCTTTCTTT CARSFGPLNTEAFF
TRBD2 16 once TRBJ2-2 TRBV15 TGTGCCACCAACCTTTTAGCGGGAGGTCATACCGGGGAGCTGTTTTTT CATNLLAGGHTGELFF
NA 15 NA TRBJ1-1 TRBV27 TGTGCCAGCAGTTCAAACAGGGCCCAGAAGACTGAAGCTTTCTTT CASSSNRAQKTEAFF
NA 11 NA TRBJ2-7 TRBV6-5 TGTGCCAGCAGTTCCCCATCCGAGCAGTACTTC CASSSPSEQYF
TRBD1 15 NA TRBJ2-2 TRBV18 TGTGCCAGCTCACCTGGGACAGGGGAGACCGGGGAGCTGTTTTTT CASSPGTGETGELFF
NA 13 NA TRBJ2-7 TRBV7-7 TGTGCCAGCAGCTCCCACAAGGGGGACGAGCAGTACTTC CASSSHKGDEQYF
TRBD2 16 NA TRBJ2-7 TRBV14 TGTGCCAGCAGCCAAGAACGAGCGGGAGGGGTTCACGAGCAGTACTTC CASSQERAGGVHEQYF
TRBD2 14 NA TRBJ2-3 TRBV28 TGTGCCAGCGCTAGCGGGAGCCCCACAGATACGCAGTATTTT CASASGSPTDTQYF
TRBD2 15 NA TRBJ2-1 TRBV27 TGTGCCAGCAGTTTTTCGCGGGAGGGCCGGTATGAGCAGTTCTTC CASSFSREGRYEQFF
TRBD1 14 NA TRBJ1-2 TRBV27 TGTGCCAGCAGCCTCGAACAGGGGTCCTCTGGCTACACCTTC CASSLEQGSSGYTF
TRBD1 15 NA TRBJ1-2 TRBV7-2 TGTGCCAGCAGCTCCGAAGTGACAGGGGTCTATGGCTACACCTTC CASSSEVTGVYGYTF
NA 14 few TRBJ1-5 TRBV11-3 TGTGCCAGCAGCCTAGGCGGGACTAATCAGCCCCAGCATTTT CASSLGGTNQPQHF
TRBD2 20 NA TRBJ2-7 TRBV10-3 TGTGCCATCAGTGCCACCTCGGGACTAGCGGGGATCCCAGCCTCCTACGAGCAGTACTTC CAISATSGLAGIPASYEQYF
TRBD1 16 NA TRBJ2-3 TRBV7-6 TGTGCCAGCACGAAGGGGACAGGGGGGCCCACAGATACGCAGTATTTT CASTKGTGGPTDTQYF
NA 12 NA TRBJ2-5 TRBV20-1 TGCAGTGCTAGTATGGGGAGAGAGACCCAGTACTTC CSASMGRETQYF
NA 17 NA TRBJ1-4 TRBV5-6 TGTGCCAGCAGCTGGAGGGGCGGGGGGACCCGTGGTGAAAAACTGTTTTTT CASSWRGGGTRGEKLFF
TRBD2 14 NA TRBJ2-7 TRBV5-4 TGTGCCAGCAGCCTCTCAGCGGGAGATTACGAGCAGTACTTC CASSLSAGDYEQYF
NA 14 NA TRBJ1-1 TRBV2 TGTGCCAGCAGTGTGGCGGGGGGGAACACTGAAGCTTTCTTT CASSVAGGNTEAFF
TRBD2 16 NA TRBJ2-1 TRBV7-3 TGTGCCAGCAGCTTAGCCGGGACTAGCGGGACGGATGAGCAGTTCTTC CASSLAGTSGTDEQFF
NA 15 NA TRBJ1-5 TRBV2 TGTGCCAGCAGTGAATGGGAGGATAGCAATCAGCCCCAGCATTTT CASSEWEDSNQPQHF
NA 15 NA TRBJ1-5 TRBV19 TGTGCCAGTAGTATAGTCCGGGGGGCGAGGCAGCCCCAGCATTTT CASSIVRGARQPQHF
NA 12 NA TRBJ1-1 TRBV27 TGTGCCAGCAGTCCACCGAGCACTGAAGCTTTCTTT CASSPPSTEAFF
NA 16 NA TRBJ1-1 TRBV15 TGTGCCACCAGCAGAGTGGAGAGGGTGGCGAACACTGAAGCTTTCTTT CATSRVERVANTEAFF
TRBD1 13 NA TRBJ1-5 TRBV29-1 TGCAGCGTGGGACAGGGGAGCAATCAGCCCCAGCATTTT CSVGQGSNQPQHF
TRBD1 13 NA TRBJ1-5 TRBV30 TGTGCCTGGGGGACAGGGAACAATCAGCCCCAGCATTTT CAWGTGNNQPQHF
NA 13 NA TRBJ2-7 TRBV12-3/TRBV12-4 TGTGCCAGCAGTTCAAACCGCCGGGGCGAGCAGTACTTC CASSSNRRGEQYF